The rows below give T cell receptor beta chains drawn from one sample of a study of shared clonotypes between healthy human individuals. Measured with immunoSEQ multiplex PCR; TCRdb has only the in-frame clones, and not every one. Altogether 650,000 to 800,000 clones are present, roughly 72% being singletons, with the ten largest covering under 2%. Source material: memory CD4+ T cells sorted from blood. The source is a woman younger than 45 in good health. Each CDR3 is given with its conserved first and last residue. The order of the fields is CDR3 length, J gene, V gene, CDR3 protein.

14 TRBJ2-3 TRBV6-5 CASSPRTGTDTQYF
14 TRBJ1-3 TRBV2 CASSELKSGNTIYF
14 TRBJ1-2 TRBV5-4 CASRYPGRNYGYTF
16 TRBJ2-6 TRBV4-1 CASSQPWSSGANVLTF
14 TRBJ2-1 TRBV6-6 CASTIAGGWNEQFF
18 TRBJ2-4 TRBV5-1 CASSLGLAGGQSKNIQYF
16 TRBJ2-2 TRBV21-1 CASSKAGTSPTGELFF
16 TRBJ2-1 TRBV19 CASSTDSGVPYNEQFF
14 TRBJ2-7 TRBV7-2 CASSLRDSYYEQYF
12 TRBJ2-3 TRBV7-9 CASSRDQGTQYF
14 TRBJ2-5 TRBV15 CATSREGTTETQYF
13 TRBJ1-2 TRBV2 CASSDIGGGGYTF
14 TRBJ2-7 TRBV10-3 CAISESVFPYEQYF
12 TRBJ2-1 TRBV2 CASGTAYNEQFF
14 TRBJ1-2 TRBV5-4 CASSLGTSSGGYTF
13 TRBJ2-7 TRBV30 CAWRLGGGNEQYF
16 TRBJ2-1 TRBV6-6 CASRDLGGSSYNEQFF
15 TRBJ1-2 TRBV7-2 CASSLMGQGGFGYTF
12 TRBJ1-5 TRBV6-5 CASRPGDQPQHF
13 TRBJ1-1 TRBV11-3 CASSSQSDTEAFF
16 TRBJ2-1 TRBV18 CASSPLGQGSDNEQFF
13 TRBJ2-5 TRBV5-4 CASSLAEQETQYF
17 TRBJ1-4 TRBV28 CASGSQQSGGTNEKLFF
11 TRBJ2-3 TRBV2 CASRNRGPQYF
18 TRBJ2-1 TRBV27 CASSSRVLYQTLNNEQFF
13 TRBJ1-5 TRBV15 CATSGGGDQPQHF
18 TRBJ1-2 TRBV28 CASSLGGTTGSLAYGYTF
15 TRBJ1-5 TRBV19 CASSITGQHNQPQHF
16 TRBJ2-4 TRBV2 CASRRGELAAKNIQYF
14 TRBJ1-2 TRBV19 CASSPKTGPHGYTF
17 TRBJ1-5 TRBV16 CASSQYGRTDSNQPQHF
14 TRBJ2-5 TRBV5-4 CASSPTGSGETQYF
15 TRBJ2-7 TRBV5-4 CASSPHQGATYEQYF
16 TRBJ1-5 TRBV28 CASRFRTGASNQPQHF
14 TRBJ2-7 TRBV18 CASSPDRSSYEQYF
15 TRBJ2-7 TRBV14 CASSPRQGPSYEQYF
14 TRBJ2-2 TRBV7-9 CASSLAHNTGELFF
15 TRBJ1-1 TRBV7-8 CASSLVAGTNTEAFF
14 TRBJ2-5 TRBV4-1 CASSQEDRWETQYF
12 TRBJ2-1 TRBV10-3 CASTSSGYEQFF
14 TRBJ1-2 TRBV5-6 CASSLADGGGGYTF
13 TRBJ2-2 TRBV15 CATSREVTGELFF
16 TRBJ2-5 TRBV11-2 CASSSGLAGAIETQYF
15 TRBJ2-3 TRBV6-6 CASKASGLSTDTQYF
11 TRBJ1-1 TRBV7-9 CASSLGGWAFF
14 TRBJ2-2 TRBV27 CASSSVGHYGELFF